This TCR beta chain stems from a study of CD8 T cells in Susac syndrome. The RNA, about 0.5 to 1 ug, was put through reverse transcription using random hexamers. Each CDR3 protein is one row after TCRdb ran MiXCR on the immunoSEQ multiplex PCR reads. Among over 350,000 distinct CDR3 sequences listed, more than 80% were seen once. V lost 9 bases and J lost 5, with 11 bases in between. The CDR3 totals 11 residues. Germline-derived CDR1 and CDR2 are SGHNT and YYREEE (reference sequence). This clonotype was sampled from a human donor with multiple sclerosis. Source material: CD8+ T cells from PBMCs. The chain recombines TRBV5-4 with TRBJ1-1; D is uncertain. The CDR3 DNA reads as TGTGCCACTTCTTTGATGACTGAAGCTTTCTTT. It translates to CATSLMTEAFF.